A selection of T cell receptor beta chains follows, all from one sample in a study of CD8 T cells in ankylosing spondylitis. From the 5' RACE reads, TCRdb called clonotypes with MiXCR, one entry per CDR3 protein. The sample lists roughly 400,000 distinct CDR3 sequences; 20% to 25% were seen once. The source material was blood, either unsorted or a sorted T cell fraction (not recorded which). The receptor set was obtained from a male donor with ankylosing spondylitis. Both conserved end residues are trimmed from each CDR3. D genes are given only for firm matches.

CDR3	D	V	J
AIRYSGGYEQY	.	TRBV10-3	TRBJ2-7
ASKGLAGVLL	TRBD2	TRBV28	TRBJ2-7
SVEYQNTDTQY	.	TRBV29-1	TRBJ2-3
ASFRDFFGTGANVLT	.	TRBV12-3/TRBV12-4	TRBJ2-6
SEQGAHNEQF	TRBD1	TRBV29-1	TRBJ2-1
ASSDTGGPTYEQY	TRBD1	TRBV12-3/TRBV12-4	TRBJ2-7
ATSEGLAGYNEQF	TRBD2	TRBV24-1	TRBJ2-1
SVSPGLGLTEAF	.	TRBV29-1	TRBJ1-1
SVELTPGNIQY	.	TRBV29-1	TRBJ2-4
ASSYSRGLGTQY	.	TRBV6-5	TRBJ2-5